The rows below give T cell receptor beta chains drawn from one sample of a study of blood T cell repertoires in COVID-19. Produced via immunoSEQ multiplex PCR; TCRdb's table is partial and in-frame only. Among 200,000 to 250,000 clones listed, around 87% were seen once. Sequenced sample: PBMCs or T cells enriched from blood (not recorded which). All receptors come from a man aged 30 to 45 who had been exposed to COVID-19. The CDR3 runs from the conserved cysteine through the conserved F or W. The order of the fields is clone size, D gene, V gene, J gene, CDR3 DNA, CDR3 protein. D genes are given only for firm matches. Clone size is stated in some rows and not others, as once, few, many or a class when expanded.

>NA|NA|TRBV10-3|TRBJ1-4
TGTGCCATCAGGAGGTCCGATAATGAAAAACTGTTTTTT
CAIRRSDNEKLFF
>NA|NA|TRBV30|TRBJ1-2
TGTGCCTGGACGGAGGGAATGGAAGCTAACTATGGCTACACCTTC
CAWTEGMEANYGYTF
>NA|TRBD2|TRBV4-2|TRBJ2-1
TGTGCCAGCAGCCAAGAGGCTTGGGGGGGGGTCTCCTACAATGAGCAGTTCTTC
CASSQEAWGGVSYNEQFF
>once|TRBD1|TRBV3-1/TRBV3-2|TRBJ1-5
TGTGCCAGCAGCCAAACCGGGACAGGGGCCTCACCTGATCAGCCCCAGCATTTT
CASSQTGTGASPDQPQHF
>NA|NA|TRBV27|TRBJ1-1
TGTGCCAGCAGCTCGCCAGGGTGGAAAACTGAAGCTTTCTTT
CASSSPGWKTEAFF
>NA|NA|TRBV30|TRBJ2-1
TGTGCCTGGACCTTGCAGGGAACCAATGAGCAGTTCTTC
CAWTLQGTNEQFF
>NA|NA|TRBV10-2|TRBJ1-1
TGCGCCAGCAAAGGGGCAGGGGTCTCTATTACTGAAGCTTTCTTT
CASKGAGVSITEAFF
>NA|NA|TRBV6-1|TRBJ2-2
TGTGCCAGCAGTTCAATAGGGGACACCGGGGAGCTGTTTTTT
CASSSIGDTGELFF
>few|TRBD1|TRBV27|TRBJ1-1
TGTGCCAGCACCCGGACAGGGGTGGACACTGAAGCTTTCTTT
CASTRTGVDTEAFF
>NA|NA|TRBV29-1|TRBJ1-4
TGCAGCGTTGCCGGGTTCTATGAAAAACTGTTTTTT
CSVAGFYEKLFF
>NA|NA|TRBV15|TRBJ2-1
TGTGCCACCCTGACAGTAGGGGACAATGAGCAGTTCTTC
CATLTVGDNEQFF
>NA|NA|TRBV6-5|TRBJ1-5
TGTGCCAGCGGAGAGGGGCCCCAGCATTTT
CASGEGPQHF
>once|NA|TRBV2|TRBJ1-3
TGTGCCAGCAACCCAGGTGGGGGGTACACCATATATTTT
CASNPGGGYTIYF
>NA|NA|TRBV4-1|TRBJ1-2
TGCGCCAGCAGCCAAGGTGGAGGCGGCTACACCTTC
CASSQGGGGYTF
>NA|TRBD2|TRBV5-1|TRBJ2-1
TGCGCCAGCAGCGACGGGACTAGCGGGGGCCCCCCCTACAATGAGCAGTTCTTC
CASSDGTSGGPPYNEQFF
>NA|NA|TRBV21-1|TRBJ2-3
TGTGCCAGCAGCTACACGCGGGGGGGGACAGATACGCAGTATTTT
CASSYTRGGTDTQYF
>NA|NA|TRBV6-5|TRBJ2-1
TGTGCCAGCAGCCGCGGTGATGAGCAGTTCTTC
CASSRGDEQFF
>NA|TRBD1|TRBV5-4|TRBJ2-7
TGTGCCAGCAGCTCCGCCGGGACAGGGGGGTGGGAGCAGTACTTC
CASSSAGTGGWEQYF
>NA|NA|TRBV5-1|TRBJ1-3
TGCGCCAGCAAGGAACAGGGTGATGCTGGAAACACCATATATTTT
CASKEQGDAGNTIYF
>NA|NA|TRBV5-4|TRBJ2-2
TGTGCCAGCAGCTTCGGTTCCGAAAGAGGCCGGGAGCTGTTTTTT
CASSFGSERGRELFF
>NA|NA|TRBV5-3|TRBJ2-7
TGTGCCAGAAGCTTGGAAGGGTGGGGAAGGGGCCTTTACGAGCAGTACTTC
CARSLEGWGRGLYEQYF
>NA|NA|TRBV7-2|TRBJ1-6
TGTGCCAGCAGCCGGGACTTAAATTCACCCCTCCACTTT
CASSRDLNSPLHF
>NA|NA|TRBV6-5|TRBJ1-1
TGTGCCAGCAGGAGGGTGGACACTGAAGCTTTCTTT
CASRRVDTEAFF
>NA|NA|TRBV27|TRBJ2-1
TGTGCCAGCAGTTCCGACAATGAGCAGTTCTTC
CASSSDNEQFF
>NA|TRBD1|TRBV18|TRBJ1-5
TGTGCCAGCTCACGCACCGGGACAGGGGGCCCCCTACATAGCAATCAGCCCCAGCATTTT
CASSRTGTGGPLHSNQPQHF
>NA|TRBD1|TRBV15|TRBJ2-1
TGTGCCACCAGCAGCCCGGGACAGGGTTTCTACAATGAGCAGTTCTTC
CATSSPGQGFYNEQFF